The rows below give T cell receptor beta chains drawn from one sample of a study of beta chain features in type 1 diabetes. Sequencing used immunoSEQ multiplex PCR; TCRdb keeps in-frame clones, though not all of them. The data contain about 160,000 clones, approximately 62% of them seen just once; the ten biggest clones take up 0.08% to 0.095%. Specimen: naive CD4+ T cells from blood. These TCRs come from a man under 40 with type 1 diabetes. Each CDR3 is given with its conserved first and last residue. A D gene is named only where the DNA matches it firmly. Some rows have no size entry. The others give once, few or many, or a class for an expanded clone.

J gene: TRBJ2-1; clone size: NA; CDR3 length: 12; V gene: TRBV7-2; D gene: NA; CDR3 protein: CASSLLAGPQFF; CDR3 DNA: TGTGCCAGCAGCTTATTGGCTGGACCGCAGTTCTTC
J gene: TRBJ2-7; clone size: NA; CDR3 length: 13; V gene: TRBV4-3; D gene: NA; CDR3 protein: CASSQEVNYEQYF; CDR3 DNA: TGCGCCAGCAGCCAAGAAGTAAATTACGAGCAGTACTTC
J gene: TRBJ2-5; clone size: NA; CDR3 length: 11; V gene: TRBV28; D gene: NA; CDR3 protein: CASTGLETQYF; CDR3 DNA: TGTGCCAGCACCGGTTTGGAGACCCAGTACTTC
J gene: TRBJ1-6; clone size: NA; CDR3 length: 13; V gene: TRBV9; D gene: NA; CDR3 protein: CASSVGKNSPLHF; CDR3 DNA: TGTGCCAGCAGCGTAGGGAAGAATTCACCCCTCCACTTT
J gene: TRBJ2-2; clone size: few; CDR3 length: 13; V gene: TRBV30; D gene: NA; CDR3 protein: CAGGDKNTGELFF; CDR3 DNA: TGTGCCGGCGGTGACAAGAACACCGGGGAGCTGTTTTTT
J gene: TRBJ1-2; clone size: NA; CDR3 length: 16; V gene: TRBV9; D gene: NA; CDR3 protein: CASSDERRGVSYGYTF; CDR3 DNA: TGTGCCAGCAGCGACGAGAGGAGAGGGGTTAGCTATGGCTACACCTTC
J gene: TRBJ2-5; clone size: NA; CDR3 length: 12; V gene: TRBV11-2; D gene: NA; CDR3 protein: CASRLTTGTQYF; CDR3 DNA: TGTGCCAGCAGATTAACAACGGGGACCCAGTACTTC
J gene: TRBJ2-1; clone size: few; CDR3 length: 13; V gene: TRBV7-8; D gene: NA; CDR3 protein: CASSSRQYNEQFF; CDR3 DNA: TGTGCCAGCAGCTCCCGACAGTACAATGAGCAGTTCTTC
J gene: TRBJ1-1; clone size: NA; CDR3 length: 13; V gene: TRBV29-1; D gene: NA; CDR3 protein: CSASAGTDTEAFF; CDR3 DNA: TGCAGCGCCTCCGCAGGGACGGACACTGAAGCTTTCTTT
J gene: TRBJ2-2; clone size: NA; CDR3 length: 14; V gene: TRBV9; D gene: NA; CDR3 protein: CASSILSTTGELFF; CDR3 DNA: TGTGCCAGCTCAATCCTTAGTACGACCGGGGAGCTGTTTTTT
J gene: TRBJ1-4; clone size: few; CDR3 length: 12; V gene: TRBV30; D gene: NA; CDR3 protein: CAWSPPGEKLFF; CDR3 DNA: TGTGCCTGGAGTCCGCCGGGTGAAAAACTGTTTTTT
J gene: TRBJ1-1; clone size: few; CDR3 length: 15; V gene: TRBV5-1; D gene: NA; CDR3 protein: CASSSRTGANTEAFF; CDR3 DNA: TGCGCCAGCAGCTCGCGGACGGGAGCCAACACTGAAGCTTTCTTT
J gene: TRBJ2-5; clone size: NA; CDR3 length: 14; V gene: TRBV29-1; D gene: TRBD1; CDR3 protein: CSATRTGGQETQYF; CDR3 DNA: TGCAGCGCCACCAGGACAGGGGGCCAAGAGACCCAGTACTTC
J gene: TRBJ2-3; clone size: NA; CDR3 length: 15; V gene: TRBV29-1; D gene: TRBD1; CDR3 protein: CSVRRQGLPTDTQYF; CDR3 DNA: TGCAGCGTTCGCCGACAGGGGTTACCCACAGATACGCAGTATTTT
J gene: TRBJ2-7; clone size: NA; CDR3 length: 11; V gene: TRBV14; D gene: NA; CDR3 protein: CASSPGDEQYF; CDR3 DNA: TGTGCCAGCAGCCCGGGGGACGAGCAGTACTTC
J gene: TRBJ2-5; clone size: NA; CDR3 length: 14; V gene: TRBV7-6; D gene: NA; CDR3 protein: CASSLWFGQETQYF; CDR3 DNA: TGTGCCAGCAGCTTATGGTTCGGTCAAGAGACCCAGTACTTC
J gene: TRBJ2-4; clone size: few; CDR3 length: 13; V gene: TRBV7-9; D gene: NA; CDR3 protein: CASSFDEGNIQYF; CDR3 DNA: TGTGCCAGCAGCTTCGACGAGGGAAACATTCAGTACTTC
J gene: TRBJ2-3; clone size: NA; CDR3 length: 12; V gene: TRBV7-9; D gene: NA; CDR3 protein: CASGGAGDTQYF; CDR3 DNA: TGTGCCAGCGGCGGGGCTGGTGATACGCAGTATTTT
J gene: TRBJ2-5; clone size: NA; CDR3 length: 12; V gene: TRBV29-1; D gene: TRBD1; CDR3 protein: CSLLDRGETQYF; CDR3 DNA: TGCAGCTTATTAGACAGGGGAGAGACCCAGTACTTC
J gene: TRBJ1-3; clone size: NA; CDR3 length: 18; V gene: TRBV5-6; D gene: TRBD1; CDR3 protein: CASSEAGTGAQTGNTIYF; CDR3 DNA: TGTGCCAGCAGCGAAGCCGGGACAGGGGCGCAGACTGGAAACACCATATATTTT
J gene: TRBJ2-7; clone size: NA; CDR3 length: 13; V gene: TRBV18; D gene: TRBD2; CDR3 protein: CASSPPGLYEQYF; CDR3 DNA: TGTGCCAGCTCACCACCGGGACTATACGAGCAGTACTTC
J gene: TRBJ1-6; clone size: NA; CDR3 length: 15; V gene: TRBV7-9; D gene: NA; CDR3 protein: CASSQNDGVNSPLHF; CDR3 DNA: TGTGCCAGCAGCCAAAACGACGGGGTTAATTCACCCCTCCACTTT